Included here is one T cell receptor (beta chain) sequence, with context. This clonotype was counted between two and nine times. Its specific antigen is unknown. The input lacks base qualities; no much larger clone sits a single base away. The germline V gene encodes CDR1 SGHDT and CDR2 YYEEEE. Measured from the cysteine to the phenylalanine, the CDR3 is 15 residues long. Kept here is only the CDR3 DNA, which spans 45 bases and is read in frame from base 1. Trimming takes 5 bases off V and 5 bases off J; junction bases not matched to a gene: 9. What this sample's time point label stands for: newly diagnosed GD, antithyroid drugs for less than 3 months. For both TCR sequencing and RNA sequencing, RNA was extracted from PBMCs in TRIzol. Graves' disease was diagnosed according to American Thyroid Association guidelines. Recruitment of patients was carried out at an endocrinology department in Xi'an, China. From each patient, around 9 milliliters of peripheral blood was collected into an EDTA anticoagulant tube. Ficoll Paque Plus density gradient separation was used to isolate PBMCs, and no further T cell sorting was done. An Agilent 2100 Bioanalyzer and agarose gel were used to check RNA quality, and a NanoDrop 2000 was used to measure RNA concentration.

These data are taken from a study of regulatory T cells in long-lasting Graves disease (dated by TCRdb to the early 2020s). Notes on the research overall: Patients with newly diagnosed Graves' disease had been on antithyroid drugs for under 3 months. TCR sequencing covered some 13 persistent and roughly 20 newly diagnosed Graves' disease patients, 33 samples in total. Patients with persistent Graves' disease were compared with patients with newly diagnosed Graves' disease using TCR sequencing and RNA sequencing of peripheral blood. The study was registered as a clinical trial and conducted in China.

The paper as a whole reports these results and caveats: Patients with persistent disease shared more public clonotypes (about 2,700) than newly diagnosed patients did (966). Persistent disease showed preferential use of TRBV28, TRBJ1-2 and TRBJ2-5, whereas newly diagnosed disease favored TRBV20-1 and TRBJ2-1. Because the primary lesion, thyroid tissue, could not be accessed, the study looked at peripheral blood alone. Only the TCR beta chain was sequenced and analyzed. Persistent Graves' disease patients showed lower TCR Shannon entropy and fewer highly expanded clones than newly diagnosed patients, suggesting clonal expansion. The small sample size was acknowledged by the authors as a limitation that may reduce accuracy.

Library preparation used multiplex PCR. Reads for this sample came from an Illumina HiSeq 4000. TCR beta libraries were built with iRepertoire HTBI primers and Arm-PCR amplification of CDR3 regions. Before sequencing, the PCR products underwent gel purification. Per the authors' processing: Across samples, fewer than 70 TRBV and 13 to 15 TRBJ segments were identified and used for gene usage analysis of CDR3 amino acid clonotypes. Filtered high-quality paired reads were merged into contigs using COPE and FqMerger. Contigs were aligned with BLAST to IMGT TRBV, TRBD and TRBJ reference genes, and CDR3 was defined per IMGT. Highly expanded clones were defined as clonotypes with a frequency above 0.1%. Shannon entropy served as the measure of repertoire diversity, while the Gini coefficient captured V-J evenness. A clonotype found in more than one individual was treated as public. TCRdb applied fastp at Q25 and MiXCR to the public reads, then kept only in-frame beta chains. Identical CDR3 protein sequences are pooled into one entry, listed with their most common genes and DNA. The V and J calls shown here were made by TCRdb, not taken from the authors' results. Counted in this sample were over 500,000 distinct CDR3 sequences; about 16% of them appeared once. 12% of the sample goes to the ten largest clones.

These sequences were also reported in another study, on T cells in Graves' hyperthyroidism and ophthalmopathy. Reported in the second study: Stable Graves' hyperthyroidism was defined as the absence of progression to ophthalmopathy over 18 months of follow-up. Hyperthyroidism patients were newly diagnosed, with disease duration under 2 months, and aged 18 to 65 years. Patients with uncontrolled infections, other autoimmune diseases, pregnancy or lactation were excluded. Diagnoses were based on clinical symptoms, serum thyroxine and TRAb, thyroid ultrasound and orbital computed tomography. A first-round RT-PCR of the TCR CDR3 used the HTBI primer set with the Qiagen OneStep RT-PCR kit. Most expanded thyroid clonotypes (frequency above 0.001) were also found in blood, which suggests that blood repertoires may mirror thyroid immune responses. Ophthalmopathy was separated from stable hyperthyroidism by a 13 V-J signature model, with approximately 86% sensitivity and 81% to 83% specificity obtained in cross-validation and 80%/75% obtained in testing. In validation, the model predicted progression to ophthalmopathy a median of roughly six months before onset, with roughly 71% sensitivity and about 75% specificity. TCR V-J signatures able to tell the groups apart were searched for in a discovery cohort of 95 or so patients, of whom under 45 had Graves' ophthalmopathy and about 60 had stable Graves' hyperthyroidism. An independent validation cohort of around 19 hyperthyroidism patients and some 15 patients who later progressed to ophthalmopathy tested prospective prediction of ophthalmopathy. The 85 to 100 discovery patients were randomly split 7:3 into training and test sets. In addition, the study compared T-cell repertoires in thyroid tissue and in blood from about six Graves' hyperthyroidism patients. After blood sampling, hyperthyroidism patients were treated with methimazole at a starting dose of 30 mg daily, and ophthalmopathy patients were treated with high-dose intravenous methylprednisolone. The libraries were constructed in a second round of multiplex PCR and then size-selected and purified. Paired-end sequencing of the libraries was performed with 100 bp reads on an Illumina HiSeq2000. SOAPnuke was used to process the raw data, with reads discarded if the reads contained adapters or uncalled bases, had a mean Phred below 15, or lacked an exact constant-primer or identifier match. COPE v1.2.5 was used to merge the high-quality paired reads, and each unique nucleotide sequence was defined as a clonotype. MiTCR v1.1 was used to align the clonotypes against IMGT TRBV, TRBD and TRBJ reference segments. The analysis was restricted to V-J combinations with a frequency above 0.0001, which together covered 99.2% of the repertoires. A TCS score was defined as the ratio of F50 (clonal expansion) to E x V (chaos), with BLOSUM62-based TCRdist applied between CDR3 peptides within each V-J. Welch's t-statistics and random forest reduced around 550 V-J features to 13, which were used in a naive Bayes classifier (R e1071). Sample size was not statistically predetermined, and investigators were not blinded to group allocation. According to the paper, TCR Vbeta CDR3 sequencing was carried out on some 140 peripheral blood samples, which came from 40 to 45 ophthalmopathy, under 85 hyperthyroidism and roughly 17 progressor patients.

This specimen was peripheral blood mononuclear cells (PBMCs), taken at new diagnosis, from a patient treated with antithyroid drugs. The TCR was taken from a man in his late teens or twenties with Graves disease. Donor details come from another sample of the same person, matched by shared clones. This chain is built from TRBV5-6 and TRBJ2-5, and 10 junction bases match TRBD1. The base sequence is TGTGCCAGCAGTCCGGACAGGGGGATTAAGGAGACCCAGTACTTC. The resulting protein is CASSPDRGIKETQYF. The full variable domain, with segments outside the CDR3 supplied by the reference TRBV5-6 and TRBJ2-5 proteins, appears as DAGVTQSPTHLIKTRGQQVTLRCSPKSGHDTVSWYQQALGQGPQFIFQYYEEEERQRGNFPDRFSGHQFPNYSSELNVNALLLGDSALYLCASSPDRGIKETQYFGPGTRLLVL.